This T cell receptor beta chain was found in a study of Graves' ophthalmopathy and Graves' hyperthyroidism. Study details: The study drew peripheral blood at initial diagnosis, before any treatment.

J lost 5 bases, V lost 0 bases, and 8 bases had no gene match. Germline V gene lookup returns CDR1 SNHLY and CDR2 FYNNEI. This CDR3 region has 18 residues. The TCR beta CDR3 regions underwent amplification from RNA transcripts. Scientists carried out first-round RT-PCR using HTBI primers and then a second-round multiplex PCR. In TCRdb, the multiplex PCR reads were re-called with MiXCR into one record per CDR3 protein. The sample includes 200,000 to 300,000 distinct CDR3 sequences, about 46% seen only once; the top ten take roughly 50%. V is TRBV2 and J is TRBJ2-5; TRBD2 aligns across 14 bases. Sequenced sample: peripheral blood. This TCR was sampled from an adult man with Graves' ophthalmopathy. The CDR3 sequence is CASSEAIGLAGGRETQYF. For the CDR3, the DNA is TGTGCCAGCAGTGAAGCGATCGGACTAGCGGGAGGCCGGGAGACCCAGTACTTC.